The source of this T cell receptor beta chain is a study of early T cells in non-severe SARS-CoV-2 infection. Overall study: Sequenced material consisted of bulk RNA (from unsorted whole blood), and chains were unpaired.

Comment on this clonotype: Antigen specificity is unknown.

Unique molecular identifiers were added to individual cDNA molecules. From the 5' RACE reads, TCRdb called clonotypes with MiXCR, one entry per CDR3 protein. The sample yields roughly 90,000 distinct CDR3 sequences, roughly 15% seen once. Whole-study findings and limits: Anti-spike CD8 responses were favored in VDJdb matching, and private and CD4 specificities were missed.

CDR1 MNHNS and CDR2 SASEGT come from the germline V gene. This CDR3 is 15 amino acids long. V was shortened by 8 bases and J by 4 bases, with 20 bases between the two germline ends. The receptor's source is an adult who was a healthcare worker with PCR-confirmed SARS-CoV-2 infection or an uninfected control (not recorded which). J is TRBJ1-1 and V is TRBV6-1, with D possibly matching TRBD1 (5 bases). The sequencing sample was made of whole blood. The CDR3 is CASCFERGRPTEAFF. DNA of the CDR3: TGTGCCAGCTGCTTTGAAAGGGGACGCCCCACTGAAGCTTTCTTT.